This TCR beta chain was identified during a study of blood T cells in healthy people across ages. It was with a sample-barcoded 5' primer and a J-beta primer mix that a second PCR of about 7 to 12 cycles was run. TCRdb processed the 5' RACE reads anew with MiXCR; each CDR3 protein has one entry. The repertoire consists of around 820,000 distinct CDR3 sequences, with about 25% occurring once and the leading ten covering 3% to 4%. Study outcomes and limitations: The unsorted PBMCs prevented any conclusive comparison of naive versus antigen-experienced cells. A strong correlation was found between TCR beta diversity and the percentage of naive T cells.

With respect to this clonotype: Antigen unknown.

The CDR3 sequence is 15 residues long. In germline, CDR1 is LNHDA, CDR2 SQIVND (reference sequence). V shed 5 bases and J 1 base; nucleotides not matched to a gene: 7. These sequences were also reported in another study, on T cells of mothers and their children. Per that paper: Similar effects of thymic selection on TCR recombination output were recorded in related and unrelated pairs. Mother-child pairs who were related displayed a slightly higher overlap than unrelated pairs, a difference that was non-significant.

The sequence came from a boy younger than 18 in good health. The specimen was blood. This chain connects TRBV19 to TRBJ2-7; TRBD2 aligns across 8 bases. CDR3 sequence: CASSEAGGVSYEQYF. For the CDR3, the DNA is TGTGCCAGTAGTGAGGCGGGAGGAGTTTCCTACGAGCAGTACTTC.